Below, 25 T cell receptor beta chains from the same sample are listed, as sequenced in a study of T cell responses to AZD1222 COVID-19 vaccine. Measured with immunoSEQ multiplex PCR; TCRdb has only the in-frame clones, and not every one. Of roughly 120,000 clones in the sample, just under 90% were seen once. The input for sequencing was peripheral blood, taken on day 0 of AZD1222 vaccination. The receptors were gathered from an adult in good health.

This chain connects TRBV2 to TRBJ2-1; tentatively, D is TRBD2 (5 bases). Trimming took off 5 bases at V and 8 bases at J, with 10 bases between the two ends. Germline CDR1 SNHLY, CDR2 FYNNEI. The CDR3 is made up of 12 amino acids. The CDR3 region is CASSSDYDEQFF. DNA of the CDR3: TGTGCCAGCAGTTCTGACTATGATGAGCAGTTCTTC.

The CDR3 nucleotides read TGTGCCAGCGGAAAGGACAGGGGGGGAGAGACCCAGTACTTC. Protein: CASGKDRGGETQYF. The V and J genes are TRBV2 and TRBJ2-5, with 10 bases matching TRBD1. The CDR3 extends over 14 amino acids. After removal of 8 bases from V and 4 bases from J, the junction contained 7 bases not matched to a gene. Germline V CDR1 and CDR2: SNHLY, FYNNEI. Full variable domain (missing parts from reference TRBV2 and TRBJ2-5): EPEVTQTPSHQVTQMGQEVILRCVPISNHLYFYWYRQILGQKVEFLVSFYNNEISEKSEIFDDQFSVERPDGSNFTLKIRSTKLEDSAMYFCASGKDRGGETQYFGPGTRLLVL.

This clone has more than one count but fewer than ten. The chain employs TRBV4-1 and TRBJ1-5, with no clear D. The CDR3 consists of 12 residues. With 3 bases removed from V and 4 bases from J, the gap between germline ends came to 4 bases. Germline V gives CDR1 MGHRA, CDR2 YSYEKL. CDR3 amino acids: CASSHGNQPQHF. The DNA of the CDR3 is TGCGCCAGCAGCCATGGGAATCAGCCCCAGCATTTT.

The chain uses TRBV6-5 and TRBJ2-1; 8 bases fit TRBD2. The CDR3 is 13 amino acids. J gave up 9 bases and V 10 bases, and 11 bases lay outside the gene matches. Germline V CDR1 and CDR2: MNHEY, SVGAGI. The CDR3 DNA reads as TGTGCCATCGGGGGGGGTTCAGGGGCTGAGCAGTTCTTC. It is translated as CAIGGGSGAEQFF.

V and J are TRBV7-9 and TRBJ2-2; D may be TRBD1 (6 bases). Germline V gene lookup returns CDR1 SEHNR and CDR2 FQNEAQ (reference sequence). This CDR3 region has 15 residues. Between the trimmed V and J ends, which lost 6 bases and 1 base, there was a span of 12 bases. The chain's CDR3 is CASRQNRENTGELFF. In DNA form, the CDR3 reads TGTGCCAGCAGACAGAACAGGGAGAACACCGGGGAGCTGTTTTTT.

This chain joins TRBV5-1 and TRBJ2-5, with D perhaps matching TRBD1 (5 bases). Germline V lookup: CDR1 SGHRS, CDR2 YFSETQ. The CDR3 totals 14 residues. Trimming shortened V by 3 bases and J by 5 bases, and 14 bases separated the two germline ends. This CDR3 is CASSSDSVEETQYF. In DNA form, the CDR3 reads TGCGCCAGCAGCTCCGACAGCGTGGAGGAGACCCAGTACTTC. Using reference TRBV5-1 and TRBJ2-5 for the parts outside the CDR3, the full variable domain is KAGVTQTPRYLIKTRGQQVTLSCSPISGHRSVSWYQQTPGQGLQFLFEYFSETQRNKGNFPGRFSGRQFSNSRSEMNVSTLELGDSALYLCASSSDSVEETQYFGPGTRLLVL.

The chain has TRBV5-4 and TRBJ2-7, with D possibly being TRBD2 (5 bases). Germline lookup yields CDR1 SGHNT and CDR2 YYREEE (reference sequence). The CDR3 totals 11 residues. V gave up 7 bases and J gave up 6 bases, with 11 bases separating them. The CDR3 loop is CASASRGEQYF. Here the CDR3 DNA reads TGTGCCAGCGCTTCCCGGGGCGAGCAGTACTTC.

This clone has only one observation. J is TRBJ2-2 and V is TRBV6-5; 11 nucleotides agree with TRBD1. The CDR3 runs to 15 residues. Per the germline V gene, CDR1 is MNHEY and CDR2 is SVGAGI. V lost 7 bases and J lost 5; bases outside the gene matches: 6. The CDR3 DNA is TGTGCCAGCAATGGACAGGGGGCGAGAACCGGGGAGCTGTTTTTT. Protein product: CASNGQGARTGELFF.

The V gene is TRBV5-8, the J gene TRBJ2-3, with 10 bases fitting TRBD2. The CDR3 sequence is 17 residues long. The trim removed 3 bases at V and 2 bases at J, leaving 9 bases unmatched. Looked up from germline, CDR1 is SGHTS and CDR2 is YDEGEE. In DNA, the CDR3 is TGTGCCAGCAGCTCGGCGGTACTAGCGGGGACCACAGATACGCAGTATTTT. Its protein is CASSSAVLAGTTDTQYF.

The genes are TRBV3-1 (or the pseudogene TRBV3-2) and TRBJ2-1; D not resolved. V was shortened by 1 base and J by 7 bases, with 17 bases between the two germline ends. The CDR3 spans 16 residues. Per the germline V gene, CDR1 is LGHDT and CDR2 is YNNKEL (reference sequence). CDR3 coding DNA: TGTGCCAGCAGCCAAGGAGGTAGACCCTTGGGGAATGAGCAGTTCTTC. Its protein is CASSQGGRPLGNEQFF.

The V call is TRBV28, the J call TRBJ1-2, with D uncertain. This CDR3 has 16 amino acids. Germline-derived CDR1 and CDR2 are MDHEN and SYDVKM. V lost 2 bases, J lost 0 bases, and 13 bases lay in between. This chain's CDR3 is CASSLEGSTANYGYTF. The CDR3, as DNA: TGTGCCAGCAGTTTAGAAGGGAGCACAGCTAACTATGGCTACACCTTC.

Only one count was recorded for this clone. V usage is TRBV4-1 and J usage is TRBJ1-1, with D possibly TRBD1 on 6 matching bases. There are 13 residues in the CDR3. V shed 3 bases and J shed 9 bases, with 14 bases lying between them. CDR1 and CDR2 (germline): MGHRA, YSYEKL. CDR3 nucleotides: TGCGCCAGCAGCCAGGACGGACAGAGACAAGCTTTCTTT. As protein: CASSQDGQRQAFF.

V usage is TRBV10-3 and J usage is TRBJ2-5, with 9 bases aligning to TRBD2. V lost 5 bases to trimming and J lost 5 bases; unmatched junction nucleotides: 6. The CDR3 contains 14 residues. Germline V gene sequence: CDR1 ENHRY, CDR2 SYGVKD. The CDR3 nucleotides read TGTGCCATCAGTCAGACTAGCGGAGGGGAGACCCAGTACTTC. This encodes CAISQTSGGETQYF.

This clone has just one count. The chain is built from TRBV28 and TRBJ1-2; D gene uncertain. Germline CDR1 is MDHEN and CDR2 is SYDVKM. V lost 4 bases and J 6 bases, leaving 9 bases between the germline ends. This CDR3 comprises 12 residues. The chain's CDR3 is CASSSGGNGYTF. The CDR3 coding sequence is TGTGCCAGCAGTTCGGGTGGGAATGGCTACACCTTC.

This chain connects TRBV7-6 to TRBJ1-4; D unclear. The CDR3 is 15 residues long. CDR1 and CDR2 from the germline V gene are SGHVS and FNYEAQ. The V and J ends lost 3 bases and 8 bases respectively, with 16 bases between them. The CDR3 loop reads CASSFGAGIEEKLFF. DNA for the CDR3: TGTGCCAGCAGCTTTGGCGCGGGCATTGAGGAAAAACTGTTTTTT.

The rearrangement joins TRBV5-4 to TRBJ2-2, with 9 bases lining up with TRBD1. Germline CDR1 reads SGHNT; CDR2 reads YYREEE (reference sequence). V was clipped by 2 bases and J by 8 bases; unmatched bases: 7. The CDR3 consists of 15 residues. CDR3 nucleotide sequence: TGTGCCAGCAGCTTTGGACAGGGGACTTTGGGGGAGCTGTTTTTT. Its protein product is CASSFGQGTLGELFF. The full variable domain, rest sourced from reference TRBV5-4 and TRBJ2-2, is ETGVTQSPTHLIKTRGQQVTLRCSSQSGHNTVSWYQQALGQGPQFIFQYYREEENGRGNFPPRFSGLQFPNYSSELNVNALELDDSALYLCASSFGQGTLGELFFGEGSRLTVL.

About this clone itself: Its ends do not fully match the called genes, so a read error is possible. The V call is TRBV5-1, the J call TRBJ2-2; D gene ambiguous. The CDR3 extends over 14 amino acids. Germline V gene sequence: CDR1 SGHRS, CDR2 YFSETQ. CDR3 residues: CASSLGVNTGELFF. The CDR3 DNA reads TGCGCCAGCAGCTTGGGCGTGAACACTGGGGAGCTGTTTTTT.

This clone was observed a few times. The J gene is TRBJ2-5, the V gene TRBV28, with 7 bases that match TRBD1. The CDR3 contains 15 residues. The V gene end was trimmed by 3 bases and the J gene end by 3 bases; junction bases not matched to a gene: 7. Germline values: CDR1 MDHEN, CDR2 SYDVKM. The CDR3: CASSFKGAWKETQYF. As DNA, the CDR3 is TGTGCCAGCAGTTTTAAGGGGGCGTGGAAAGAGACCCAGTACTTC.

The rearrangement joins TRBV5-1 to TRBJ1-3, with D perhaps TRBD1 (6 bases). Trimming took 0 bases from V and 0 from J, leaving 7 bases between them. Germline V CDR1 and CDR2: SGHRS, YFSETQ. This CDR3 comprises 15 residues. The CDR3 is CASSLGGLSGNTIYF. For the CDR3, the DNA is TGCGCCAGCAGCTTGGGGGGGCTCTCTGGAAACACCATATATTTT.

J is TRBJ1-2 and V is TRBV2; tentatively, D is TRBD1 (5 bases). The V end was cut by 3 bases, the J end by 4 bases, with 12 bases between. The CDR3 runs 14 residues. Germline V gene sequence: CDR1 SNHLY, CDR2 FYNNEI. As DNA, the CDR3 is TGTGCCAGCAGTGAGGGGGAAGTTGGCTATGGCTACACCTTC. Its protein product is CASSEGEVGYGYTF.

The chain employs TRBV7-9 and TRBJ1-1, with D unresolved. The germline CDR1 and CDR2 sequences are SEHNR and FQNEAQ (reference sequence). The CDR3 is 14 residues long. The V end was cut by 2 bases, the J end by 5 bases, with 12 bases between. The DNA of the CDR3 is TGTGCCAGCAGCTTACTACGGCGGTTAACTGAAGCTTTCTTT. This translates into CASSLLRRLTEAFF.

The V call is TRBV5-8, the J call TRBJ1-5; the match to TRBD1 covers 7 bases. Germline CDR1 reads SGHTS; CDR2 reads YDEGEE. J was trimmed by 0 bases and V by 0 bases; bases with no gene match: 3. The CDR3 extends over 16 amino acids. The CDR3 DNA follows: TGTGCCAGCAGCTTGGGGACAGGACTTAGCAATCAGCCCCAGCATTTT. The encoded protein is CASSLGTGLSNQPQHF.

The V gene is TRBV28, the J gene TRBJ1-5, with a weak D call TRBD1 (5 bases). The length of the CDR3 is 13 residues. Germline V gene lookup returns CDR1 MDHEN and CDR2 SYDVKM. Between the trimmed V and J ends, which lost 5 bases and 3 bases, there was a span of 8 bases. The CDR3 coding sequence is TGTGCCAGCAGTGTGGGGCTCAATCAGCCCCAGCATTTT. The encoded protein is CASSVGLNQPQHF.

The chain joins TRBV5-5 to TRBJ2-7, with TRBD2 identical over 13 bases. The germline V gene has CDR1 SGHKS and CDR2 YYEKEE (reference sequence). V was pared by 6 bases and J by 4 bases, with 10 bases of the junction left unmatched. The CDR3 has 16 amino acids. In nucleotides, the CDR3 is TGTGCCAGCATCAGACTAGCGGGAGGATCGTTGTACGAGCAGTACTTC. Its protein is CASIRLAGGSLYEQYF.

The V and J genes are TRBV13 and TRBJ2-2; the D call may be TRBD1 or TRBD2 (7 bases each). Germline V CDR1 and CDR2: PRHDT, FYEKMQ (reference sequence). V lost 4 bases to trimming and J lost 2 bases, with 23 bases between them. This CDR3 has 19 residues. CDR3 in amino acids: CASSWGGKSGTVNTGELFF. DNA for the CDR3: TGTGCCAGCAGCTGGGGGGGTAAATCCGGGACAGTTAACACCGGGGAGCTGTTTTTT.